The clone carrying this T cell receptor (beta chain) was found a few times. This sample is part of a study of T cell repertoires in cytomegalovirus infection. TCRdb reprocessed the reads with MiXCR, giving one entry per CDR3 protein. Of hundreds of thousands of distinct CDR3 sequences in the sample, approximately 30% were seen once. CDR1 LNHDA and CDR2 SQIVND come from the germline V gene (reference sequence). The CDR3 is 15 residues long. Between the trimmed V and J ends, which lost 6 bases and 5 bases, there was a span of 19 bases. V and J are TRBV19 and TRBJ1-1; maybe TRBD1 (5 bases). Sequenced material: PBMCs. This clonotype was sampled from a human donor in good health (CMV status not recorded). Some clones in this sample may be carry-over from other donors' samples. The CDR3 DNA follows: TGTGCCAGTAGCATCCAGGGAACAGGAAGGACTGAAGCTTTCTTT. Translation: CASSIQGTGRTEAFF.